A selection of T cell receptor beta chains follows, all from one sample in a study of T cells in Graves' hyperthyroidism and ophthalmopathy. From the multiplex PCR reads, TCRdb called clonotypes with MiXCR, one entry per CDR3 protein. This sample carries fewer than 750,000 distinct CDR3 sequences, roughly 15% of them seen once, and the ten largest clones take about 4.5%. Sequenced material: blood. These receptors all come from a woman in her thirties or forties with Graves' ophthalmopathy. The CDR3 runs from the conserved cysteine through the conserved F or W. A D gene is named only where the DNA matches it firmly. Clone size is stated in some rows and not others, as once, few, many or a class when expanded.

j_gene: TRBJ2-6; d_gene: NA; v_gene: TRBV12-3/TRBV12-4; abundance: NA; CDR3nt: TGTGCCAGCAGTTTAACTACGGGGACCGGGGCCAACGTCCTGACTTTC; CDR3aa: CASSLTTGTGANVLTF
j_gene: TRBJ2-7; d_gene: TRBD2; v_gene: TRBV28; abundance: many; CDR3nt: TGTGCCAGCAGGGGGGTAGCAGCGGGAGCCTACGAGCAGTACTTC; CDR3aa: CASRGVAAGAYEQYF
j_gene: TRBJ1-6; d_gene: TRBD1; v_gene: TRBV7-2; abundance: many; CDR3nt: TGTGCCAGCAGCCGCTATTTGACAGGGCCGCTTTCACCCCTCCACTTT; CDR3aa: CASSRYLTGPLSPLHF
j_gene: TRBJ2-7; d_gene: NA; v_gene: TRBV15; abundance: NA; CDR3nt: TGTGCCACCAGCAGAGGCCCCTTAGGCGAGCAGTACTTC; CDR3aa: CATSRGPLGEQYF
j_gene: TRBJ2-5; d_gene: NA; v_gene: TRBV29-1; abundance: NA; CDR3nt: TGCAGCGTTGAAGATCGGGGGCTTACCCCCGCTCAAGAGACCCAGTACTTC; CDR3aa: CSVEDRGLTPAQETQYF
j_gene: TRBJ1-3; d_gene: NA; v_gene: TRBV7-2; abundance: many; CDR3nt: TGTGCCAGCAGCTTTACTGGAAACACCATATATTTT; CDR3aa: CASSFTGNTIYF
j_gene: TRBJ2-7; d_gene: NA; v_gene: TRBV5-1; abundance: many; CDR3nt: TGCGCCAGCAGTTACGAAGGGGGACTTTACGAGCAGTACTTC; CDR3aa: CASSYEGGLYEQYF
j_gene: TRBJ2-7; d_gene: NA; v_gene: TRBV6-1; abundance: few; CDR3nt: TGTGCCAGCACAATCTCCCGGGACATCTCCTACGAGCAGTACTTC; CDR3aa: CASTISRDISYEQYF
j_gene: TRBJ2-5; d_gene: NA; v_gene: TRBV12-3/TRBV12-4; abundance: many; CDR3nt: TGTGCCAGCAGTTTCCCCGGGGGCTCGGACCAAGAGACCCAGTACTTC; CDR3aa: CASSFPGGSDQETQYF
j_gene: TRBJ2-5; d_gene: TRBD2; v_gene: TRBV10-3; abundance: many; CDR3nt: TGTGCCATCAGTGAGTCGGATAGCGGGAGAGAGACCCAGTACTTC; CDR3aa: CAISESDSGRETQYF
j_gene: TRBJ2-5; d_gene: TRBD1; v_gene: TRBV19; abundance: few; CDR3nt: TGTGCCAGTAGCCAGCCGACCGGGACAGGGTCTCAAGAGACCCAGTACTTC; CDR3aa: CASSQPTGTGSQETQYF
j_gene: TRBJ2-6; d_gene: NA; v_gene: TRBV10-3; abundance: NA; CDR3nt: TGTGCCATCGCGGAGGGATCTGGGGCCAACGTCCTGACTTTC; CDR3aa: CAIAEGSGANVLTF
j_gene: TRBJ1-5; d_gene: TRBD1; v_gene: TRBV20-1; abundance: once; CDR3nt: TGCAGTGCTAAGACAGGGAGGGATCAGCCCCAGCATTTT; CDR3aa: CSAKTGRDQPQHF
j_gene: TRBJ1-2; d_gene: TRBD1; v_gene: TRBV6-1; abundance: many; CDR3nt: TGTGCCAGCGGCACGGGACAGTCTTATGGCTACACCTTC; CDR3aa: CASGTGQSYGYTF
j_gene: TRBJ1-6; d_gene: TRBD1; v_gene: TRBV30; abundance: few; CDR3nt: TGTGCCTGGGGCCAAGGGGACAGGGGCTACTCACCCCTCCACTTT; CDR3aa: CAWGQGDRGYSPLHF
j_gene: TRBJ2-5; d_gene: NA; v_gene: TRBV6-2/TRBV6-3; abundance: many; CDR3nt: TGTGCCAGCACAGGGGCGCCGGGGGAGACCCAGTACTTC; CDR3aa: CASTGAPGETQYF
j_gene: TRBJ1-1; d_gene: NA; v_gene: TRBV7-8; abundance: many; CDR3nt: TGTGCCAGCAGCTTAGGAGCGGTTCTGAACACTGAAGCTTTCTTT; CDR3aa: CASSLGAVLNTEAFF
j_gene: TRBJ2-7; d_gene: NA; v_gene: TRBV15; abundance: many; CDR3nt: TGTGCCACCAGCAGAGAGCCGGGAAGACACTACGAGCAGTACTTC; CDR3aa: CATSREPGRHYEQYF
j_gene: TRBJ1-1; d_gene: NA; v_gene: TRBV19; abundance: many; CDR3nt: TGTGCCAGTACCGAGGGTCACCTGAACACTGAAGCTTTCTTT; CDR3aa: CASTEGHLNTEAFF
j_gene: TRBJ2-5; d_gene: NA; v_gene: TRBV27; abundance: many; CDR3nt: TGTGCCAGCAGTCCCCAACGGGGGAATAGGGAGACCCAGTACTTC; CDR3aa: CASSPQRGNRETQYF
j_gene: TRBJ1-6; d_gene: NA; v_gene: TRBV30; abundance: NA; CDR3nt: TGTGCCTGGAGGCAACAGGGCCATTCACCCCTCCACTTT; CDR3aa: CAWRQQGHSPLHF
j_gene: TRBJ1-1; d_gene: NA; v_gene: TRBV28; abundance: many; CDR3nt: TGTGCCAGCAGTCCCGGGACCAGCACTGAAGCTTTCTTT; CDR3aa: CASSPGTSTEAFF
j_gene: TRBJ1-5; d_gene: TRBD1; v_gene: TRBV12-3/TRBV12-4; abundance: many; CDR3nt: TGTGCCAGCAGTTTGACAGGGTTTCGTAGCAATCAGCCCCAGCATTTT; CDR3aa: CASSLTGFRSNQPQHF
j_gene: TRBJ1-1; d_gene: NA; v_gene: TRBV6-2/TRBV6-3; abundance: many; CDR3nt: TGTGCCAGCAGTGGACAGACGAACACTGAAGCTTTCTTT; CDR3aa: CASSGQTNTEAFF
j_gene: TRBJ2-7; d_gene: NA; v_gene: TRBV5-1; abundance: few; CDR3nt: TGCGCCAGCAGCTTGGCGGCGGCCTCCTACGAGCAGTACTTC; CDR3aa: CASSLAAASYEQYF
j_gene: TRBJ2-2; d_gene: NA; v_gene: TRBV29-1; abundance: NA; CDR3nt: TGCAGCGTTGACAGGGGGGACACCGGGGAGCTGTTTTTT; CDR3aa: CSVDRGDTGELFF
j_gene: TRBJ1-3; d_gene: NA; v_gene: TRBV2; abundance: many; CDR3nt: TGTGCCAGCAGGGCCCAGGGGTTCTCTGGAAACACCATATATTTT; CDR3aa: CASRAQGFSGNTIYF